The present entry profiles one T cell receptor (beta chain) with its context. Its antigen has not been determined. It has no much larger one-base neighbor in the sample; base qualities were not kept. This entry belongs to a study of cytomegalovirus exposure and HLA in healthy donors (dated by TCRdb to about 2017). In the study overall: According to an earlier analysis of 550 to 700 of the donors, about 190 million T cells yielded 117 million unique TCR beta sequences and about 280 Gb of sequence data. Approximately 310 gigabases of sequencing data and tens of millions of unique TCR sequences were included in an early release covering about 600 HLA-typed donors. The genetic ancestry cluster associated with self-reported Caucasian donors included around four fifths of the roughly 390 genotyped donors. The study aimed to test whether signatures of past pathogen exposure could be identified by cataloging public T cell receptors. The study used immunosequencing to profile the T cell repertoires of approximately 690 subjects and linked those repertoires to cytomegalovirus serostatus. Besides the first cohort of under 700 subjects, a separate validation cohort made up of roughly 130 different subjects was used. To predict cytomegalovirus infection status, the study combined high-throughput TCR immunosequencing, statistical association of individual TCRs with disease status, and machine learning. In a later analysis, previously published TCR beta repertoires from roughly 710 donors were re-analyzed and high-resolution HLA genotyping was added so that TCR occurrence patterns could be studied. Rather than using new phenotypic data, the later analysis identified candidate immune exposures from TCR beta sequences and from how often those sequences occurred across donors. An earlier analysis of around 580 of the donors used high-throughput TCR beta sequencing to judge whether each TCR beta V gene segment behaved as functional or pseudogenic. Donor age, sex, ethnicity and CMV serostatus were collected together with the repertoire data. Genome-wide SNP genotypes for about 65% of the 666 donors were used in a later genetic analysis, which treated that subset as a discovery cohort. Every discovery cohort repertoire had been produced on one sequencing platform. Class I and class II HLA loci were covered by the typing at four-digit resolution. Typing coverage varied by locus: about 620-640 donors for A, B, C, DRB1 and DQB1; approximately 560 for DQA1; some 610 for DPA1; around 490 for DPB1. Roughly five DR-DQ haplotypes were handled as single units for association and clustering, since linkage in the cohort was strong. Across approximately 400 genotyped donors of the cohort, an average of about 200,000 unique TCR beta nucleotide sequences per donor were sequenced, and approximately 19% of those sequences were non-productive.

The library was generated by the immunoSEQ multiplex PCR assay. The multiplex PCR relied on a mix of 60 forward primers for TCR Vbeta segments and 13 reverse primers for TCR Jbeta segments. A multiplex PCR assay on genomic DNA amplified the CDR3 region of rearranged TCR beta genes. The Illumina HiSeq System was used to sequence the amplified TCR beta libraries as 87-base-pair reads. The original methods were these. In a later analysis, approximately 74 million unique TCR beta chains were counted across the 500 to 850 repertoires, and about 10 million of these chains were shared by at least two donors. Raw reads were error-corrected and collapsed into unique sequences with a nearest-neighbor algorithm that merged closely related sequences to remove PCR and sequencing errors. Alignment of CDR3 sequences to IMGT reference sequences was used to assign V, D and J gene segments. For a sequence to be retained, at least a six-nucleotide match to both a V gene segment and a J gene segment was required. A rearrangement counted as productive if the CDR3 had no stop codons and remained in frame with V and J, and every other rearrangement counted as non-productive. Following IMGT convention, CDR3 was defined as the stretch from the second conserved V-encoded cysteine to the conserved J-encoded phenylalanine. Sequences without an unambiguous match to a single V gene segment were excluded from the earlier analysis of almost 600 of the donors. In an earlier analysis of several hundred of the donors, V segments were called functional above 56.7% productive rearrangements and were called segregating when the between-donor standard deviation exceeded 5%. A statistical classification framework was built for diagnosing cytomegalovirus status from the catalog of TCR beta chain sequences. In a later analysis, V and J genes were assigned by comparing TCR nucleotide sequences against IMGT/GENE-DB human TR gene sequences. A later analysis assigned CDR3 sequences and most-parsimonious VDJ recombination scenarios with the TCRdist pipeline. In a later analysis, each TCR beta chain was defined by its CDR3 amino acid sequence together with its V-gene family, and reads lacking a unique V-gene family were excluded. As a way to deal with suspected cross-contamination and a sequencing artifact, a later analysis dropped approximately 590 nucleotide sequences that were highly shared and had low generation probability. In a later analysis, a clonal expansion index was calculated for each public chain from normalized within-repertoire ranks of inferred template counts. In a later analysis, generation probabilities were computed with a VDJ recombination model fitted to out-of-frame rearrangements, and the resulting probabilities were checked against IGoR. In a later analysis, TCR-TCR, TCR-HLA and TCR-CMV co-occurrence was scored with hypergeometric tests, and a repertoire-size bias correction was applied to TCR pairs. False discovery rates were estimated in a later analysis by permuting HLA or CMV assignments 20 times. A later analysis grouped co-occurring TCRs with DBSCAN, adding TCRdist sequence similarity when clustering within HLA-allele-positive subsets. Repertoires with fewer than 30,000 or more than 120,000 public chains were left out of co-occurrence clustering, as were four to six repertoires with anomalous nucleotide sharing. Drawn from immuneACCESS, this table holds only the in-frame rearrangements with V and J called that TCRdb kept. Clones are partly lost; checked studies trace under half to an unresolved V gene and leave the rest unexplained. V, J and clone size are taken as reported in that table, and D and trimming were inferred from the DNA itself. In this sample the table shows roughly 120,000 clones, about 63% of which occur a single time. Together, the top ten hold over 1.5% of the sample.

The cohort was made up of around 720 healthy bone marrow donors. All cohort members were sampled while nominally healthy, although unrecorded immune exposures were likely present. The donor tested CMV seropositive and was one of the 289 seropositive cohort members. A peripheral blood sample was collected from each donor, and TCR beta sequencing was performed on peripheral blood mononuclear cells. Genomic DNA extraction from the blood cell samples was performed with the Qiagen DNeasy Blood Extraction Kit. The research as a whole found: CMV serostatus was the only immune exposure information available for the cohort. This cohort had only TCR beta chains sequenced, and the lack of alpha or paired-chain data limited which features could be detected. V-gene and J-gene trimming of TCR beta chains was associated with a missense DCLRE1C variant in a later genetic analysis, and the association was replicated in an independent cohort. Sequencing depth was assumed to be roughly uniform across donors in the presence/absence analyses, though that assumption may not hold. A later analysis found that HLA-associated TCR beta chains were more clonally expanded and had lower generation probabilities than equally common non-associated chains. A few of the identified cytomegalovirus-associated TCR beta chains were confirmed in vitro to be specific for cytomegalovirus antigens. Because HLA typing was missing for some donors at each locus, association tests included only the typed subset. It was suggested by the authors that the approach could potentially be generalized to other disease states and immunological phenotypes. In a later analysis, some 17,000 TCR beta sequences were associated with specific HLA alleles at a false discovery rate of 0.05. Correlated functional status among segregating V segments might be attributable to linkage disequilibrium, but an unknown experimental factor could not be ruled out. Assigning TCR associations to individual alleles was difficult when HLA alleles, especially DR and DQ, strongly co-occurred. According to a later analysis, TCR association rates differed among HLA loci, with DRB1 alleles showing the most associated TCRs and HLA-C alleles showing the fewest. Because counts were too low, seventeen rarely observed V segments, including chromosome 9 orphons, were left out of the earlier analysis of about 620 of the donors. Most TCR sequences were observed very rarely across donors, whereas some public TCRs were present in many individuals. A later analysis reported that several top co-occurrence clusters appeared linked to parvovirus B19, influenza, CMV and Epstein-Barr virus. Most CMV-associated TCR beta chains appeared to be HLA-restricted in a later analysis, and the HLA associations seemed to be driven largely by CMV exposure. In a later genetic analysis, fewer N-insertions in productive TCRs were reported among donors in an Asian-associated ancestry cluster than the roughly 700-donor mean. Broadly in line with IMGT annotations, most TCR beta V segments showed up in productive rearrangements about 87% or about 30% of the time in an earlier analysis of 587 of the donors. In the study, around 160 TCR beta chains were listed as associated with cytomegalovirus. The sequencing pipeline was judged likely to have produced a cluster of highly shared sequence variants as a technical artifact. A further reported finding was that TCR beta sequences accurately predicted the HLA-A and HLA-B alleles for most subjects in the first cohort. The classifier was reported to diagnose cytomegalovirus status with high specificity and sensitivity in both the original cohort and the validation cohort.

This sequence originates from a man younger than 40 in good health and CMV-seropositive. Input material: PBMCs.

The CDR3 here reads CASVGSGDEQFF. The nucleotide sequence reads as follows: TGTGCCAGCGTCGGGAGCGGCGATGAGCAGTTCTTC. This receptor chain uses TRBV18 and TRBJ2-1, and perhaps TRBD2 as D gene, on 6 matching bases. The CDR3 sequence holds 12 residues, the cysteine and phenylalanine included. Only the CDR3 region is kept as DNA, spanning 36 bases read in frame from base 1. Between the V and J ends, shortened by 8 bases and 8 bases respectively, the junction contains 13 bases. CDR1 and CDR2 are read off the germline V gene as KGHSH and LQKENI.